Detailed here is one TCR beta chain. Its ends do not fully match the called genes, so a read error is possible. CDR3 length: 14 residues. Germline CDR1 reads MNHEY; CDR2 reads SMNVEV (reference sequence). This entry comes from a study of blood T cell repertoires in COVID-19. Here immunoSEQ multiplex PCR was the method, and the copy in TCRdb shows in-frame clones only, minus some. The repertoire holds around 620,000 clones, with approximately 90% as singletons. Material for sequencing was peripheral blood. The chain carries TRBV27 and TRBJ1-5; TRBD1 agrees at 8 bases. This TCR was recovered from a woman between 18 and 30 years old with acute or convalescent COVID-19. CDR3: CASSLSGRDRPTIF. As DNA, the CDR3 is TGTGCCAGCAGTTTATCAGGTCGGGACAGGCCGACCATTTTT.